The TCR beta chain described here comes from a study of cytomegalovirus exposure and HLA in healthy donors (dated by TCRdb to between 2016 and 2019). Background on the whole study: An earlier analysis of around 600 of the donors reported 250 to 350 Gb of sequence data and approximately 110 million unique TCR beta sequences from around 200 million T cells. The genetic ancestry cluster associated with self-reported Caucasian donors included roughly four fifths of the 398 genotyped donors. High-throughput TCR immunosequencing, statistical association of individual TCRs with disease status, and machine learning were combined to predict cytomegalovirus infection status. The T cell repertoires of 550 to 850 subjects were profiled by immunosequencing and related to cytomegalovirus serostatus. The study was designed to test whether signatures of past pathogen exposure could be identified by cataloging public T cell receptors. A separate validation cohort of approximately 120 different subjects was used in addition to the approximately 670-subject first cohort. All discovery cohort repertoires had been generated using a single sequencing platform. In a later genetic analysis, genome-wide SNP genotypes for about three fifths of the roughly 670 donors were used, and that subset was treated as a discovery cohort. Rather than drawing on any new phenotypic data, the later analysis identified candidate immune exposures from TCR beta sequences and the way those sequences occurred across donors. An earlier analysis of 587 of the donors used high-throughput TCR beta sequencing to judge whether each TCR beta V gene segment behaved as functional or pseudogenic. Class I and class II HLA loci were covered by the typing at four-digit resolution. Alongside the repertoire data, information on donor age, sex, ethnicity and CMV serostatus was compiled. Because of strong linkage in the cohort, roughly five DR-DQ haplotypes were treated as single units for association and clustering. Typing coverage varied by locus: about 629-630 donors for A, B, C, DRB1 and DQB1; approximately 560 for DQA1; nearly 610 for DPA1; approximately 470 for DPB1. An early release that covered fewer than 800 HLA-typed donors contained approximately 300 gigabases of sequencing data and tens of millions of unique TCR sequences. To study patterns of TCR occurrence, a later analysis re-analyzed previously published TCR beta repertoires from 650 to 750 donors and added high-resolution HLA genotyping. Among several hundred genotyped donors of the cohort, an average of around 250,000 unique TCR beta nucleotide sequences was sequenced per donor, of which approximately 18% were non-productive.

Results the study describes overall, beyond this receptor: Roughly uniform sequencing depth across donors was assumed in presence/absence analyses, although this assumption may not hold. The earlier analysis of some 560 of the donors excluded approximately 17 rarely observed V segments, including chromosome 9 orphons, because counts were too low. Assigning TCR associations to individual alleles was difficult when HLA alleles, especially DR and DQ, strongly co-occurred. The cohort was sequenced for TCR beta chains only, and without alpha or paired-chain data the features that could be detected were limited. Correlated functional status among segregating V segments might be attributable to linkage disequilibrium, but an unknown experimental factor could not be ruled out. Some IMGT-functional V segments, including TRBV6-2 and TRBV6-3, could not be told apart with the 87-base-pair reads, so those segments were excluded. Most TCR sequences were seen in very few donors, while some public TCRs were found in many individuals. Three of the identified cytomegalovirus-associated TCR beta chains were confirmed in vitro to be specific for cytomegalovirus antigens. At a false discovery rate of 0.05, a later analysis linked under 20,000 TCR beta sequences to specific HLA alleles. Broadly in line with IMGT annotations, most TCR beta V segments showed up in productive rearrangements about 87% or about 30% of the time in an earlier analysis of 587 of the donors. V-gene and J-gene trimming of TCR beta chains was associated with a missense DCLRE1C variant in a later genetic analysis, and the association was replicated in an independent cohort. The sequencing pipeline was judged likely to have produced a cluster of highly shared sequence variants as a technical artifact. HLA typing was unavailable for some donors at each locus, so association tests used only the typed subset. Several of the top co-occurrence clusters appeared to be linked to parvovirus B19, influenza, CMV and Epstein-Barr virus, according to a later analysis. A further reported finding was that TCR beta sequences accurately predicted the HLA-A and HLA-B alleles for most subjects in the first cohort. Compared with the roughly 670-donor mean, donors in an Asian-associated ancestry cluster had fewer N-insertions in productive TCRs, according to a later genetic analysis. A total of 150 to 200 TCR beta chains were listed by the study as associated with cytomegalovirus. In a later analysis, TCR association rates were found to vary across HLA loci, with the most associated TCRs seen for DRB1 alleles and the fewest for HLA-C alleles. CMV serostatus was the only immune exposure information available for the cohort. According to a later analysis, most CMV-associated TCR beta chains appeared to be HLA-restricted, and the HLA associations seemed to be driven largely by CMV exposure. According to the authors, the approach could potentially be generalized to other disease states and immunological phenotypes. In a later analysis, HLA-associated TCR beta chains showed more clonal expansion and lower generation probabilities than non-associated chains that were equally common. The classifier was reported to diagnose cytomegalovirus status with high specificity and sensitivity in both the original and validation cohorts.

As concerns this clone: The antigen this receptor binds is unknown. No much larger clone exists at a distance of one base, and base qualities are not known.

The cohort consisted of hundreds of healthy bone marrow donors. At the time of sampling, all cohort members were nominally healthy, though unrecorded immune exposures were likely present. The donor tested CMV seronegative, placing the donor among the roughly 400 seronegative members of the cohort. Each donor provided a peripheral blood sample, and peripheral blood mononuclear cells were used for TCR beta sequencing. Genomic DNA was extracted from the blood cell samples with the Qiagen DNeasy Blood Extraction Kit. CDR1 MDHEN and CDR2 SYDVKM were looked up in the germline V gene. V is pared back by 11 bases and J by 0 bases, with 16 bases lying between the germline termini. The CDR3 numbers 15 residues from cysteine through phenylalanine. Only the CDR3 DNA stays, 45 bases, in frame from base 1. The library was produced with the immunoSEQ multiplex PCR assay. For the multiplex PCR, a mixture combining 60 forward primers for TCR Vbeta segments and 13 reverse primers for TCR Jbeta segments was used. The CDR3 region of rearranged TCR beta genes was amplified from genomic DNA with a multiplex PCR assay. The amplified TCR beta libraries were sequenced on the Illumina HiSeq System as 87-base-pair reads. From the authors' description of their analysis: In a later analysis, 80 million or so unique TCR beta chains were counted across the roughly 700 repertoires, and roughly 10 million of these chains were shared by at least two donors. Raw reads were error-corrected and collapsed into unique sequences by a nearest-neighbor algorithm in which closely related sequences were merged to remove PCR and sequencing errors. V, D and J gene segments were assigned by aligning CDR3 sequences to IMGT reference sequences. For a sequence to be retained, a match of at least six nucleotides was required to both a V gene segment and a J gene segment. Rearrangements were called productive when the CDR3 lacked stop codons and stayed in frame with V and J; all others were non-productive. Following IMGT convention, CDR3 was defined as the stretch from the second conserved V-encoded cysteine to the conserved J-encoded phenylalanine. Sequences without an unambiguous match to a single V gene segment were excluded from the earlier analysis of several hundred of the donors. In an earlier analysis of some 590 of the donors, a V segment was called functional when productive rearrangements were above 56.7%, and segregating when the standard deviation between donors exceeded 5%. To diagnose cytomegalovirus status from the catalog of TCR beta chain sequences, a statistical classification framework was built. In a later analysis, TCR nucleotide sequences were compared against IMGT/GENE-DB human TR gene sequences so that V and J genes could be assigned. Using the TCRdist pipeline, a later analysis assigned CDR3 sequences along with most-parsimonious VDJ recombination scenarios. In a later analysis, each TCR beta chain was defined by its CDR3 amino acid sequence together with its V-gene family, and reads without a unique V-gene family were excluded. In a later analysis, some 600 highly shared, low-generation-probability nucleotide sequences were removed to address suspected cross-contamination and a sequencing artifact. A later analysis calculated a clonal expansion index for each public chain from normalized within-repertoire ranks of inferred template counts. Generation probabilities in a later analysis came from a VDJ recombination model fitted to out-of-frame rearrangements, and those results were checked against IGoR. In a later analysis, hypergeometric tests were used to score TCR-TCR, TCR-HLA and TCR-CMV co-occurrence, with a repertoire-size bias correction applied to TCR pairs. In a later analysis, false discovery rates were estimated by permuting HLA or CMV assignments 20 times. A later analysis grouped co-occurring TCRs with DBSCAN, adding TCRdist sequence similarity when clustering within HLA-allele-positive subsets. Repertoires with fewer than 30,000 or more than 120,000 public chains, plus five repertoires with anomalous nucleotide sharing, were excluded from co-occurrence clustering. The clones in this table, taken by TCRdb from immuneACCESS, are in-frame only. Not every clone is retained; where verified, under half of the shortfall comes from an unresolved V gene, and the cause of the rest is unknown. Clone size and the V and J calls come from that table; the DNA yielded D and trimming. The sample profile shows hundreds of thousands of clones; less than 85% of them were found once. The ten largest clonotypes hold 0.63% of the sample.

The source material was PBMCs. The clonotype originates from a young man in good health and CMV-seronegative. Rearrangement joined TRBV28 to TRBJ1-4; tentative D gene TRBD1, with 5 bases matching. The CDR3 reads as follows: CAHKSGGATNEKLFF. The sequence in DNA is TGTGCCCATAAGAGTGGGGGGGCAACTAATGAAAAACTGTTTTTT. The CDR3, completed at both ends by the reference TRBV28 and TRBJ1-4 genes, gives the full variable domain DVKVTQSSRYLVKRTGEKVFLECVQDMDHENMFWYRQDPGLGLRLIYFSYDVKMKEKGDIPEGYSVSREKKERFSLILESASTNQTSMYLCAHKSGGATNEKLFFGSGTQLSVL.